The 15 T cell receptor beta chains reported below all come from one sample, sequenced in a study of OX40 agonist ivuxolimab in advanced cancers. Clones were sequenced by immunoSEQ multiplex PCR, and TCRdb holds only the in-frame ones, with some missing. The table lists roughly 70,000 clones, approximately 82% of them singletons. Sequences were derived from CD4+ or CD8+ T cells sorted from blood, sampled in a trial of the OX40 agonist ivuxolimab. The origin of the receptors is an adult with an advanced solid tumor such as melanoma, head and neck, liver or kidney cancer.

The chain links TRBV5-1 to TRBJ2-5; 12 bases match TRBD2. The germline V gene encodes CDR1 SGHRS and CDR2 YFSETQ. Trimming cost V 4 bases and J 4 bases; bases outside gene matches: 11. This CDR3 region has 17 residues. The DNA of the CDR3 is TGCGCCAGCAGCCGGGATTCTAGCGGGGGGGACTCAGAGACCCAGTACTTC. It yields the protein CASSRDSSGGDSETQYF.

The chain couples TRBV28 to TRBJ2-5; 9 bases fit TRBD1. There are 15 residues in the CDR3. The germline gives CDR1 MDHEN, CDR2 SYDVKM. The V gene end was trimmed by 5 bases and the J gene end by 4 bases; junction bases not matched to a gene: 8. CDR3 sequence (DNA): TGTGCCAGCAGTACCGGACAGGGGAGGGCAGAGACCCAGTACTTC. Translated, it gives CASSTGQGRAETQYF. Supplemented by reference TRBV28 and TRBJ2-5, the full variable domain reads DVKVTQSSRYLVKRTGEKVFLECVQDMDHENMFWYRQDPGLGLRLIYFSYDVKMKEKGDIPEGYSVSREKKERFSLILESASTNQTSMYLCASSTGQGRAETQYFGPGTRLLVL.

The rearrangement uses TRBV5-4 and TRBJ2-2, with D hard to call. The CDR3 contains 12 residues. Germline-derived CDR1 and CDR2 are SGHNT and YYREEE (reference sequence). V lost 2 bases and J lost 6, with 5 bases in between. The CDR3 DNA sequence: TGTGCCAGCAGCTTAGATGCCGGGGAGCTGTTTTTT. This gives the protein CASSLDAGELFF.

This rearrangement joins TRBV11-3 to TRBJ2-1, with 9 bases that match TRBD1. The ends lost 1 base at V and 6 bases at J; junction bases unmatched: 4. Germline V gene sequence: CDR1 SGHNT, CDR2 YENEEA. The CDR3 spans 15 residues. The CDR3 sequence: CASSLGTGAGNEQFF. CDR3 DNA: TGTGCCAGCAGCTTAGGGACAGGGGCCGGCAATGAGCAGTTCTTC. The entire variable domain, with the rest obtained from reference TRBV11-3 and TRBJ2-1, is as follows: EAGVVQSPRYKIIEKKQPVAFWCNPISGHNTLYWYLQNLGQGPELLIRYENEEAVDDSQLPKDRFSAERLKGVDSTLKIQPAELGDSAVYLCASSLGTGAGNEQFFGPGTRLTVL.

This clone has a single count. The chain is built from TRBV7-9 and TRBJ1-3; D gene ambiguous. Trimming removed 0 bases at V and 4 bases at J, with 13 bases between. The CDR3 is made up of 16 amino acids. Per germline, CDR1 SEHNR and CDR2 FQNEAQ (reference sequence). CDR3 loop: CASSLALSVWGNTIYF. The CDR3 region has the DNA TGTGCCAGCAGCTTAGCGCTTTCCGTATGGGGAAACACCATATATTTT.

J is TRBJ1-5 and V is TRBV28; 8 bases map to TRBD1. V dropped 1 base and J dropped 4; count of bases not matched to a gene: 6. This CDR3 is 16 amino acids long. CDR1 is MDHEN and CDR2 is SYDVKM in the germline V gene. CDR3 sequence (DNA): TGTGCCAGCAGTTTATCTACCCAGGGGGCAAATCAGCCCCAGCATTTT. Residues: CASSLSTQGANQPQHF. Full variable domain (remainder filled in from reference TRBV28 and TRBJ1-5): DVKVTQSSRYLVKRTGEKVFLECVQDMDHENMFWYRQDPGLGLRLIYFSYDVKMKEKGDIPEGYSVSREKKERFSLILESASTNQTSMYLCASSLSTQGANQPQHFGDGTRLSIL.

The chain uses TRBV7-3 and TRBJ2-3; D ambiguous. The CDR3 has 14 amino acids. The V and J ends lost 5 bases and 2 bases respectively, with 11 bases between them. Germline V gene data show CDR1 as SGHTA and CDR2 as FQGTGA. The CDR3 DNA reads as TGTGCCAGCAGCCCTTATAAATCCACAGATACGCAGTATTTT. It yields the protein CASSPYKSTDTQYF.

On this clone: One end of the junction fails to match germline, which may point to a read error. The chain recombines TRBV10-3 with TRBJ2-1; D unresolved. Per the germline V gene, CDR1 is ENHRY and CDR2 is SYGVKD. CDR3 length equals 15 residues. CDR3 sequence reads: CASSEDLGSNNEQFF. The CDR3 region has the DNA TGCGCCAGCAGTGAGGATTTGGGGTCGAACAATGAGCAGTTCTTC.

This clone was detected only a few times. This chain joins TRBV5-1 and TRBJ1-3; no firm D call. Germline V lookup: CDR1 SGHRS, CDR2 YFSETQ. The V and J ends lost 0 bases and 3 bases respectively, with 4 bases between them. The CDR3 has 13 amino acids. The CDR3 nucleotides are TGCGCCAGCAGCTTGGAGGTTGGAAACACCATATATTTT. Residues: CASSLEVGNTIYF.

For the CDR3, the DNA is TGTGCCAGTATCTCACCCCGACAGGGGAGGACTGAAGCTTTCTTT. It yields the protein CASISPRQGRTEAFF. V is TRBV19 and J is TRBJ1-1; the match to TRBD1 covers 8 bases. Trimming took 7 bases from V and 5 from J; bases not matched to a gene: 12. Germline CDR1 reads LNHDA; CDR2 reads SQIVND (reference sequence). The CDR3 is made up of 15 amino acids.

This clone was observed a handful of times. The rearrangement links TRBV21-1 to TRBJ1-2; the listed D gene, TRBD1, was not tested against the DNA. TRBV21-1 is a documented pseudogene. The CDR3 runs 13 residues. The CDR3 loop is CASTLGQGWGYTF. In DNA, the CDR3 is TGTGCCAGCACCTTGGGACAGGGCTGGGGCTACACCTTC.

The gene calls are TRBV4-1 and TRBJ1-5; 10 bases line up with TRBD1. CDR3 length: 17 amino acids. The V segment lost 4 bases and the J segment 1 base; nucleotides outside the gene matches: 7. Germline assignment: CDR1 MGHRA and CDR2 YSYEKL. The DNA for the CDR3 is TGCGCCAGCAGCCGAGGAGGGACAGGGGTCAGCAATCAGCCCCAGCATTTT. This gives the protein CASSRGGTGVSNQPQHF.

The gene calls are TRBV29-1 and TRBJ2-5; D ambiguous. Germline V gives CDR1 SQVTM, CDR2 ANQGSEA. Trimming cost V 5 bases and J 4 bases, with 26 bases left between them. The CDR3 extends over 17 amino acids. The CDR3 DNA sequence: TGCAGCGTTAGGCTGCCCTTGCGTGGGCCACCTCTAGAGACCCAGTACTTC. Amino acid sequence: CSVRLPLRGPPLETQYF.

The V call is TRBV4-1, the J call TRBJ1-5, with D possibly matching TRBD1 (5 bases). Germline V gives CDR1 MGHRA, CDR2 YSYEKL. The CDR3 covers 14 residues. V lost 1 base to trimming and J lost 7 bases, with 11 bases between them. CDR3 residues: CASSQAVWDQPQHF. As DNA, the CDR3 is TGCGCCAGCAGCCAAGCTGTCTGGGACCAGCCCCAGCATTTT.

The V call is TRBV9, the J call TRBJ2-3; possible D gene TRBD1, 5 bases. The germline V gene has CDR1 SGDLS and CDR2 YYNGEE. V shed 0 bases and J shed 2 bases, with 19 bases lying between them. The CDR3 spans 18 residues. The CDR3 spells CASSVGVWGRLDTDTQYF. The CDR3, as DNA: TGTGCCAGCAGCGTAGGGGTGTGGGGCAGGCTGGACACAGATACGCAGTATTTT.